The clone carrying this T cell receptor beta chain was seen only a few times. What it recognizes is unknown. Amplification from RNA transcripts yielded the TCR beta CDR3 regions. Following a first-round RT-PCR that used HTBI primers, a second-round multiplex PCR was carried out. Using its own MiXCR run on the multiplex PCR reads, TCRdb lists one record per CDR3 protein. The table records 400,000 or so distinct CDR3 sequences, 15% of them present only once. Diagnoses were established from clinical symptoms, serum thyroxine, TRAb, thyroid ultrasound and orbital computed tomography. The sample comes from a study of Graves' ophthalmopathy and Graves' hyperthyroidism. Study conclusions and caveats: The authors also found most expanded thyroid clonotypes above 0.001 frequency in blood. A model built from 13 signatures distinguished ophthalmopathy from stable hyperthyroidism with 87.88% sensitivity and about 77% specificity.

V shed 2 bases and J 1 base; nucleotides not matched to a gene: 9. This CDR3 contains 17 residues. Looked up from germline, CDR1 is SGHRS and CDR2 is YFSETQ. The source is a young woman with stable Graves' hyperthyroidism. The chain links TRBV5-1 to TRBJ2-7; 10 bases are shared with TRBD2. Sequenced material: peripheral blood. In DNA form, the CDR3 reads TGCGCCAGCAGCTTCTTTTCAGCGGGGGGGCAGTCCTACGAGCAGTACTTC. Translation: CASSFFSAGGQSYEQYF.